Below, 20 T cell receptor beta chains from the same sample are listed, as sequenced in a study of T cell changes during pregnancy in multiple sclerosis (dated by TCRdb to 2018 to 2020). The library came from the immunoSEQ multiplex PCR assay. Sourced from immuneACCESS, this table was stored by TCRdb with only in-frame sequences that have V and J called. A share of the clones is absent; for the studies checked, an unresolved V gene accounts for under half, and the remainder has no known explanation. The sample includes under 85,000 clones, with 85% to 95% observed a single time. The biggest ten clones account for around 0.2% of the sample. The sequenced sample was CD4+ T cells from peripheral blood mononuclear cells, obtained before pregnancy. Receptors were obtained from a female donor with multiple sclerosis, enrolled in a pregnancy study.

V gene TRBV28 combines with J gene TRBJ2-7, with TRBD2 identical over 12 bases. This CDR3 is built from 15 residues. V gave up 3 bases and J gave up 5 bases; unmatched junction bases: 5. In germline, CDR1 is MDHEN, CDR2 SYDVKM. The CDR3 region is CASSFPTSGSHEQYF. DNA of the CDR3: TGTGCCAGCAGTTTCCCGACTAGCGGGAGCCACGAGCAGTACTTC.

This chain connects TRBV6-6 to TRBJ2-7; 7 bases match TRBD1. J was trimmed by 5 bases and V by 6 bases; bases with no gene match: 10. The length of the CDR3 is 14 residues. Germline V gene lookup returns CDR1 MNHNY and CDR2 SVGAGI (reference sequence). This chain's CDR3 is CASRSTGARDEQYF. Here the CDR3 DNA reads TGTGCCAGCAGGTCTACAGGGGCCAGGGACGAGCAGTACTTC.

In its sample, this clone was seen once. V gene TRBV29-1 combines with J gene TRBJ1-2; D is ambiguous. The CDR3 is 12 amino acids. Trimming shortened V by 0 bases and J by 3 bases, and 5 bases separated the two germline ends. Per the germline V gene, CDR1 is SQVTM and CDR2 is ANQGSEA. CDR3 residues: CSVEDRHYGYTF. The CDR3, as DNA: TGCAGCGTTGAAGACAGGCACTATGGCTACACCTTC. Full variable domain (missing parts from reference TRBV29-1 and TRBJ1-2): SAVISQKPSRDICQRGTSLTIQCQVDSQVTMMFWYRQQPGQSLTLIATANQGSEATYESGFVIDKFPISRPNLTFSTLTVSNMSPEDSSIYLCSVEDRHYGYTFGSGTRLTVV.

Details on this clone: It is likely a read error, because the conserved phenylalanine at the end of the CDR3 is missing. It is unclear where the CDR3 begins or ends on the DNA, so no DNA is shown, and the CDR3 is as TCRdb lists it. This rearrangement joins TRBV2 to TRBJ1-1; whether TRBD1, the table's D call, matches the DNA was not checked. The CDR3 contains 14 residues when both ends are counted. Germline V gene sequence: CDR1 SNHLY, CDR2 FYNNEI. The CDR3 protein is CASMIVRDTSLPVV.

V is TRBV19 and J is TRBJ2-1, with 8 nucleotides matching TRBD2. The CDR3 contains 15 residues. V trimming: 2 bases; J trimming: 5 bases; junction bases outside the gene matches: 5. Germline loops: CDR1 LNHDA, CDR2 SQIVND (reference sequence). The CDR3 protein is CASSISGGRNNEQFF. CDR3 nucleotides: TGTGCCAGTAGTATATCGGGCGGGAGGAACAATGAGCAGTTCTTC.

This clone showed up just once. The chain carries TRBV27 and TRBJ1-4; possible D gene TRBD1, 5 bases. Deletions cut 5 bases from V and 3 bases from J, with 10 bases between. The germline V gene encodes CDR1 MNHEY and CDR2 SMNVEV (reference sequence). CDR3 size: 14 residues. The CDR3 here is CASSRGTANEKLFF. In DNA, the CDR3 is TGTGCCAGCAGTAGGGGAACGGCTAATGAAAAACTGTTTTTT.

The chain carries TRBV7-2 and TRBJ1-2; no definite D call. The V gene's germline CDR1 is SGHTA and CDR2 FQGNSA. Between the trimmed V and J ends, which lost 3 bases and 5 bases, there was a span of 10 bases. The CDR3 loop spans 13 amino acids. The CDR3, as DNA: TGTGCCAGCAGCTTCTCCGAGGGTTATGGCTACACCTTC. The encoded protein is CASSFSEGYGYTF.

The chain couples TRBV30 to TRBJ2-5; 8 bases are shared with TRBD2. V shed 4 bases, J shed 0 bases, and the junction held 10 bases outside the gene matches. This CDR3 is 16 amino acids long. Germline V CDR1 and CDR2: GTSNPN, SVGIG (reference sequence). This CDR3 is CAWIPGGGLYQETQYF. CDR3 bases: TGTGCCTGGATTCCGGGGGGGGGACTGTACCAAGAGACCCAGTACTTC.

The table lists this clone with a count of one. The rearrangement uses TRBV29-1 and TRBJ2-7; D possibly corresponds to TRBD1 (5 bases). Trimming stripped 4 bases from V and 6 bases from J, with 16 bases between. The germline gives CDR1 SQVTM, CDR2 ANQGSEA. The CDR3 length is 13 residues. CDR3 region: CSVVAPGMGEQYF. The CDR3 coding sequence is TGCAGCGTTGTGGCTCCAGGGATGGGCGAGCAGTACTTC.

This chain joins TRBV10-2 and TRBJ2-7, with 10 bases identical to TRBD1. CDR3 length: 13 residues. Germline values: CDR1 WSHSY, CDR2 SAAADI. The V gene end was trimmed by 11 bases and the J gene end by 1 base; junction bases not matched to a gene: 5. The CDR3 reads CACRTGGSYEQYF. The CDR3, as DNA: TGCGCCTGTCGGACAGGGGGTTCCTACGAGCAGTACTTC.

The J gene is TRBJ1-2, the V gene TRBV13; D is ambiguous. The CDR3 has 14 amino acids. Germline assignment: CDR1 PRHDT and CDR2 FYEKMQ (reference sequence). Between the trimmed V and J ends, which lost 6 bases and 7 bases, there was a span of 18 bases. The CDR3 reads CASRSRLALFGYTF. The CDR3 DNA is TGTGCCAGCAGATCGCGGCTAGCACTTTTTGGCTACACCTTC. Full variable domain (missing parts from reference TRBV13 and TRBJ1-2): AAGVIQSPRHLIKEKRETATLKCYPIPRHDTVYWYQQGPGQDPQFLISFYEKMQSDKGSIPDRFSAQQFSDYHSELNMSSLELGDSALYFCASRSRLALFGYTFGSGTRLTVV.

The rearrangement links TRBV6-6 to TRBJ2-2; 8 nucleotides agree with TRBD1. The germline V gene encodes CDR1 MNHNY and CDR2 SVGAGI (reference sequence). This CDR3 is built from 14 residues. V was pared by 6 bases and J by 7 bases, with 7 bases of the junction left unmatched. The CDR3 region is CASRDGQGSGELFF. Here the CDR3 DNA reads TGTGCCAGCAGAGACGGACAGGGAAGCGGGGAGCTGTTTTTT.

The gene calls are TRBV28 and TRBJ1-4, with 8 bases identical to TRBD1. The CDR3 extends over 17 amino acids. CDR1 is MDHEN and CDR2 is SYDVKM in the germline V gene. V was pared by 6 bases and J by 7 bases, with 16 bases of the junction left unmatched. As DNA, the CDR3 is TGTGCCAGCAGCCTTGCTGGACAGGGTTCTCTCGCTGAAAAACTGTTTTTT. It encodes CASSLAGQGSLAEKLFF.

The CDR3 reads CASKRAGRYNSPLHF. The CDR3 DNA reads as TGTGCCAGCAAGAGAGCAGGTCGTTATAATTCACCCCTCCACTTT. J is TRBJ1-6 and V is TRBV11-2; D ambiguous. The length of the CDR3 is 15 residues. Trimming took 7 bases from V and 4 from J, leaving 14 bases between them. From germline, CDR1 is SGHAT and CDR2 FQNNGV. The full variable domain, its missing parts supplied by reference TRBV11-2 and TRBJ1-6, is EAGVAQSPRYKIIEKRQSVAFWCNPISGHATLYWYQQILGQGPKLLIQFQNNGVVDDSQLPKDRFSAERLKGVDSTLKIQPAKLEDSAVYLCASKRAGRYNSPLHFGNGTRLTVT.

This chain connects TRBV11-1 to TRBJ2-1, with TRBD2 matching 11 bases. The J segment lost 3 bases and the V segment lost 3 bases, leaving 1 base of the junction unmatched. This CDR3 region has 15 residues. CDR1 and CDR2 (germline): SGHAT, FQDESV (reference sequence). CDR3 sequence reads: CASSFSGRGYNEQFF. The DNA of the CDR3 is TGTGCCAGCAGCTTTAGCGGGAGGGGCTACAATGAGCAGTTCTTC. Combining the CDR3 with reference TRBV11-1 and TRBJ2-1 gives the whole variable domain EAEVAQSPRYKITEKSQAVAFWCDPISGHATLYWYRQILGQGPELLVQFQDESVVDDSQLPKDRFSAERLKGVDSTLKIQPAELGDSAMYLCASSFSGRGYNEQFFGPGTRLTVL.

As DNA, the CDR3 is TGTGCCAGCAGCTTAGCACAGGGGAACTATGGCTACACCTTC. This translates into CASSLAQGNYGYTF. The rearrangement uses TRBV7-9 and TRBJ1-2, with TRBD1 matching over 7 bases. With V trimmed by 0 bases and J by 2 bases, 0 bases remained unmatched. The length of the CDR3 is 14 residues. Germline loops: CDR1 SEHNR, CDR2 FQNEAQ (reference sequence).

This sequence joins TRBV18 and TRBJ2-2; possibly TRBD2 for D (5 bases). Germline-derived CDR1 and CDR2 are KGHSH and LQKENI. The V end lost 6 bases, the J end lost 1 base, and 12 bases lay between the germline ends. CDR3 length: 15 residues. The CDR3, as DNA: TGTGCCAGCTCTCGAGGACTGGTGAACACCGGGGAGCTGTTTTTT. Translating it yields CASSRGLVNTGELFF.

V gene TRBV5-1 combines with J gene TRBJ1-1; tentative D call: TRBD1 (5 bases). With 2 bases removed from V and 4 bases from J, the gap between germline ends came to 12 bases. From germline, CDR1 is SGHRS and CDR2 YFSETQ. The length of the CDR3 is 14 residues. The CDR3 loop reads CASSFRGGGTEAFF. The CDR3 DNA follows: TGCGCCAGCAGCTTTAGGGGTGGCGGCACTGAAGCTTTCTTT. Full variable domain (rest looked up from reference TRBV5-1 and TRBJ1-1): KAGVTQTPRYLIKTRGQQVTLSCSPISGHRSVSWYQQTPGQGLQFLFEYFSETQRNKGNFPGRFSGRQFSNSRSEMNVSTLELGDSALYLCASSFRGGGTEAFFGQGTRLTVV.

The chain carries TRBV7-2 and TRBJ2-1; 8 positions match TRBD1. The CDR3 has 15 residues. Per the germline V gene, CDR1 is SGHTA and CDR2 is FQGNSA. The ends lost 5 bases at V and 4 bases at J; junction bases unmatched: 7. The CDR3 loop is CASSKTGAEYNEQFF. The CDR3 nucleotides read TGTGCCAGCAGCAAGACAGGGGCCGAGTACAATGAGCAGTTCTTC.

The genes are TRBV27 and TRBJ2-2; 9 nucleotides line up with TRBD1. After removal of 5 bases from V and 6 bases from J, the junction contained 10 bases not matched to a gene. Germline V lookup: CDR1 MNHEY, CDR2 SMNVEV (reference sequence). The CDR3 runs 16 residues. The CDR3 is CASSPRTTGGSGELFF. The CDR3 DNA reads as TGTGCCAGCAGTCCTCGGACTACAGGGGGCTCCGGGGAGCTGTTTTTT.